The 13 T cell receptor beta chains below were found in one sample sequenced in a study of blood T cells in healthy people across ages. Together with a sample-barcoded 5' primer, a J-beta primer mix was included in a second PCR lasting roughly 6 to 12 cycles. TCRdb itself ran the 5' RACE reads through MiXCR, one entry per CDR3 protein. This sample has hundreds of thousands of distinct CDR3 sequences, with 52% found just once. Material: blood. The receptors stem from a woman of 80 years or more in good health.

As to this clonotype: This could be a read error, since a much larger clone is one nucleotide away. This chain connects TRBV30 to TRBJ2-5; D is unclear. The J call is doubtful: the DNA matches TRBJ2-7 better. The CDR3 length is 13 residues. Germline-derived CDR1 and CDR2 are GTSNPN and SVGIG (reference sequence). In DNA, the CDR3 is TGTGCCTGGAGACCCCAGGCGAGTAGCGAGCAGTACTTC. Translating gives CAWRPQASSEQYF.

There are a few counts of this clonotype. This chain uses TRBV29-1 with TRBJ2-5, with 7 bases fitting TRBD1. Per germline, CDR1 SQVTM and CDR2 ANQGSEA. V was clipped by 6 bases and J by 1 base; unmatched bases: 5. The CDR3 is made up of 13 amino acids. CDR3 sequence: CSVLQGTQETQYF. CDR3 bases: TGCAGCGTGTTACAGGGGACCCAAGAGACCCAGTACTTC. The full variable domain, in which reference TRBV29-1 and TRBJ2-5 provide the parts outside the CDR3, is SAVISQKPSRDICQRGTSLTIQCQVDSQVTMMFWYRQQPGQSLTLIATANQGSEATYESGFVIDKFPISRPNLTFSTLTVSNMSPEDSSIYLCSVLQGTQETQYFGPGTRLLVL.

This clonotype was counted only a few times. This chain uses TRBV4-3 with TRBJ2-7; D might be TRBD1 or TRBD2, each matching 5 bases. V was trimmed by 0 bases and J by 4 bases, leaving 13 bases between them. Germline V gene data show CDR1 as LGHNA and CDR2 as YSLEER. The CDR3 totals 15 residues. The CDR3 sequence: CASSQDPGTVYEQYF. DNA for the CDR3: TGCGCCAGCAGCCAAGATCCGGGGACCGTATACGAGCAGTACTTC.

This clonotype was seen a handful of times. The chain couples TRBV21-1 to TRBJ2-7; the D call of TRBD2 is as the table states it, not checked on the DNA. TRBV21-1 is an annotated pseudogene. The CDR3 is 13 residues long. CDR3 bases: TGTGCCAGCAGCATTGGGACTAGAGGTTTAGTGTACTTC. As protein: CASSIGTRGLVYF.

This clonotype was counted ten times or more. This chain connects TRBV4-2 to TRBJ2-3; no definite D call. The CDR3 is 15 amino acids. Germline V gene sequence: CDR1 LGHNA, CDR2 YNFKEQ. V was shortened by 1 base and J by 1 base, with 9 bases between the two germline ends. Here the CDR3 DNA reads TGTGCCAGCAGCCAAGGGCAGCCCCGCACAGATACGCAGTATTTT. Translation: CASSQGQPRTDTQYF.

The chain employs TRBV6-5 and TRBJ2-3; possible D gene TRBD1, 5 bases. CDR3 length: 14 residues. Germline V CDR1 and CDR2: MNHEY, SVGAGI. Trimming cost V 5 bases and J 6 bases, with 15 bases left between them. CDR3 residues: CASSRTGPGDTQYF. The CDR3 region has the DNA TGTGCCAGCAGTCGTACAGGTCCCGGGGATACGCAGTATTTT.

The V and J genes are TRBV29-1 and TRBJ2-2; 9 nucleotides agree with TRBD1. This CDR3 comprises 14 residues. Germline CDR1 and CDR2: SQVTM and ANQGSEA. Trimming cost V 6 bases and J 4 bases; bases outside gene matches: 6. For the CDR3, the DNA is TGCAGCGTCGGAGGGACAGGGTTCACCGGGGAGCTGTTTTTT. The encoded protein is CSVGGTGFTGELFF.

The V and J genes are TRBV9 and TRBJ2-2; possibly TRBD2 for D (5 bases). The CDR3 spans 16 residues. Between the trimmed V and J ends, which lost 4 bases and 4 bases, there was a span of 17 bases. Germline V gene data show CDR1 as SGDLS and CDR2 as YYNGEE. CDR3 in amino acids: CASSREGYAATGELFF. CDR3 in DNA: TGTGCCAGCAGCCGCGAGGGTTACGCCGCCACCGGGGAGCTGTTTTTT. The full variable domain, completed using reference TRBV9 and TRBJ2-2, is DSGVTQTPKHLITATGQRVTLRCSPRSGDLSVYWYQQSLDQGLQFLIQYYNGEERAKGNILERFSAQQFPDLHSELNLSSLELGDSALYFCASSREGYAATGELFFGEGSRLTVL.

The rearrangement joins TRBV3-1 to TRBJ2-7, with D possibly TRBD1 on 5 matching bases. This CDR3 contains 13 residues. The V end was cut by 4 bases, the J end by 7 bases, with 14 bases between. The germline V gene has CDR1 LGHDT and CDR2 YNNKEL (reference sequence). CDR3 residues: CASSRRGLDEQYF. DNA of the CDR3: TGTGCCAGCAGCCGAAGGGGTCTCGATGAGCAGTACTTC.

V is TRBV29-1 and J is TRBJ2-5; TRBD2 matches 7 bases. Germline lookup yields CDR1 SQVTM and CDR2 ANQGSEA. J lost 2 bases, V lost 8 bases, and 8 bases had no gene match. This CDR3 spans 13 amino acids. CDR3 region: CSLTSAGQETQYF. CDR3 nucleotide sequence: TGCAGCCTTACTAGCGCCGGGCAAGAGACCCAGTACTTC.

Points on this clonotype: Being one base from a much bigger clone, this may be a read error. The V gene is TRBV7-2, the J gene TRBJ2-1; D may be TRBD1 or TRBD2 (6 bases each). Per germline, CDR1 SGHTA and CDR2 FQGNSA. The CDR3 loop spans 16 amino acids. Trimming shortened V by 4 bases and J by 6 bases, and 19 bases separated the two germline ends. The CDR3, as DNA: TGTGCCAGCAGCTCTCCTACGAGGGGGGAATTCAATGAGCAGTTCTTC. Translating gives CASSSPTRGEFNEQFF.

The sample holds many counts of this clonotype. The genes are TRBV7-2 and TRBJ2-1, with TRBD1 as a possible D gene (5 bases). V was pared by 2 bases and J by 8 bases, with 13 bases between. CDR3 length equals 14 residues. Germline CDR1 reads SGHTA; CDR2 reads FQGNSA. DNA for the CDR3: TGTGCCAGCAGCTTATCAGGGTCCGGCTATGAGCAGTTCTTC. Its protein product is CASSLSGSGYEQFF.

V gene TRBV20-1 combines with J gene TRBJ2-7; 8 bases map to TRBD2. V lost 5 bases to trimming and J lost 11 bases; unmatched junction nucleotides: 2. CDR3 size: 9 residues. Germline V CDR1 and CDR2: DFQATT, SNEGSKA (reference sequence). CDR3: CSAPGLEYF. The CDR3 nucleotides are TGCAGTGCTCCGGGACTAGAGTACTTC.